This T cell receptor (beta chain) was identified during a study of CD8 T cells in ankylosing spondylitis. As the method for making TCR beta libraries, quantitative 5'-RACE with molecular barcodes was used. TCRdb fed the 5' RACE reads into MiXCR, producing one record per CDR3 protein. Counted here are 250,000 to 350,000 distinct CDR3 sequences, 20% occurring once; the ten biggest clones make up 3.5%. To note about this clonotype: Antigen unknown.

The length of the CDR3 is 15 residues. Trimming took off 5 bases at V and 2 bases at J, with 16 bases between the two ends. The germline V gene encodes CDR1 DFQATT and CDR2 SNEGSKA (reference sequence). Study-wide results and caveats: Enrichment of disease-linked clones was reportedly significant in matched ankylosing spondylitis synovial fluid.

V and J are TRBV20-1 and TRBJ2-1; weak D call: TRBD2 (6 bases). Sequenced input: blood, either unsorted or a sorted T cell fraction (not recorded which). The sequence was collected from a female donor with ankylosing spondylitis or in good health (not recorded which). The CDR3 DNA reads TGCAGTGCTTCCCGAGGCGGGGTGACCTACAATGAGCAGTTCTTC. It translates to CSASRGGVTYNEQFF.